These 9 T cell receptor beta chains share one sample of origin, sequenced in a study of vaccination effects on CD4 cells after COVID-19. Antigen-specific CD4+ T cells were expanded with viral peptide pools in the ViraFEST assay before sequencing. Isolating CD4+ T cells followed 9 to 11 days of culture. Nucleocapsid antibodies were negative in the vaccine recipients, who had never had SARS-CoV-2 infection. These receptors' antigens are unknown. The table came from immunoSEQ multiplex PCR; TCRdb's copy has only in-frame clones and leaves some out. The sample lists about 65,000 clones, 70% to 80% occurring once. The specimen comprised CD4+ T cells from PBMCs cultured with HCoV-NL63 spike peptides, sampled before COVID-19 vaccination. These receptors were obtained from a human donor who received a COVID-19 vaccine.

There are a few counts of this clone. The rearrangement uses TRBV5-1 and TRBJ2-2; 10 bases line up with TRBD2. The CDR3 is made up of 15 amino acids. After removal of 2 bases from V and 6 bases from J, the junction contained 4 bases not matched to a gene. The V gene's germline CDR1 is SGHRS and CDR2 YFSETQ. The CDR3 DNA reads as TGCGCCAGCAGCTTCAGCGGGGGGGCGGCCGGGGAGCTGTTTTTT. Amino acids: CASSFSGGAAGELFF.

This chain connects TRBV5-1 to TRBJ2-5; D is uncertain. Germline assignment: CDR1 SGHRS and CDR2 YFSETQ. Trimming took 0 bases from V and 3 from J, leaving 9 bases between them. The CDR3 extends over 14 amino acids. This CDR3 reads CASSLGTAEETQYF. In DNA form, the CDR3 reads TGCGCCAGCAGCTTGGGAACAGCAGAAGAGACCCAGTACTTC.

The CDR3 loop reads CASSFRGLAGGISDTQYF. Here the CDR3 DNA reads TGTGCCAGCAGTTTTAGGGGACTAGCGGGGGGAATCTCAGATACGCAGTATTTT. This chain joins TRBV27 and TRBJ2-3; 15 bases align to TRBD2. The germline CDR1 and CDR2 sequences are MNHEY and SMNVEV (reference sequence). Trimming removed 3 bases from V and 4 bases from J; junction bases left unmatched: 8. This CDR3 comprises 18 residues.

CDR3 DNA: TGTGCCATCAGTGTAGGATCGAGCTCCTACAATGAGCAGTTCTTC. Translation gives CAISVGSSSYNEQFF. The J gene is TRBJ2-1, the V gene TRBV10-3; D ambiguous. This CDR3 comprises 15 residues. Germline assignment: CDR1 ENHRY and CDR2 SYGVKD. V gave up 4 bases and J gave up 0 bases, with 10 bases separating them.

The rearrangement links TRBV7-9 to TRBJ2-5; D remains ambiguous. This CDR3 is built from 11 residues. The V end was cut by 4 bases, the J end by 3 bases, with 3 bases between. CDR1 is SEHNR, CDR2 FQNEAQ, per germline (reference sequence). The CDR3 is CASSSKETQYF. CDR3 DNA: TGTGCCAGCAGCTCTAAAGAGACCCAGTACTTC. Using reference TRBV7-9 and TRBJ2-5 for the parts outside the CDR3, the full variable domain is DTGVSQNPRHKITKRGQNVTFRCDPISEHNRLYWYRQTLGQGPEFLTYFQNEAQLEKSRLLSDRFSAERPKGSFSTLEIQRTEQGDSAMYLCASSSKETQYFGPGTRLLVL.

V gene TRBV9 combines with J gene TRBJ2-1; D gene ambiguous. The germline V gene has CDR1 SGDLS and CDR2 YYNGEE. This CDR3 spans 13 amino acids. V was shortened by 2 bases and J by 7 bases, with 10 bases between the two germline ends. The CDR3 loop reads CASSVTQVNEQFF. Here the CDR3 DNA reads TGTGCCAGCAGCGTTACTCAAGTTAATGAGCAGTTCTTC.

The chain uses TRBV5-1 and TRBJ2-1; D is unresolved. The V and J ends lost 1 base and 2 bases respectively, with 7 bases between them. The CDR3 runs to 14 residues. Looked up from germline, CDR1 is SGHRS and CDR2 is YFSETQ. The CDR3 is CASSLSRTYNEQFF. In DNA form, the CDR3 reads TGCGCCAGCAGCTTGTCCAGGACCTACAATGAGCAGTTCTTC.

Remarks on this clone: Other DNA sequences within the sample encode an identical CDR3. J is TRBJ2-7 and V is TRBV20-1; D gene uncertain. Trimming left V 5 bases short and J 4 bases short, with 9 bases between. The V gene's germline CDR1 is DFQATT and CDR2 SNEGSKA (reference sequence). CDR3 length: 11 residues. The CDR3 nucleotides read TGCAGTGCTCGTTCTGGGTACGAGCAGTACGTC. It specifies CSARSGYEQYV.

The chain joins TRBV5-6 to TRBJ2-1; D may match TRBD1 or TRBD2 (5 bases each). Germline loops: CDR1 SGHDT, CDR2 YYEEEE. V lost 0 bases, J lost 3 bases, and 16 bases lay in between. This CDR3 contains 17 residues. The CDR3 sequence: CASSLGGVVGNYNEQFF. CDR3 bases: TGTGCCAGCAGCTTGGGAGGGGTCGTGGGGAACTACAATGAGCAGTTCTTC.